This T cell receptor beta chain was observed in a study of cytomegalovirus exposure and HLA in healthy donors. Worth noting for this clone: Its antigen is undetermined. Within the sample, other DNA sequences also encode this same CDR3.

The study ran its PCR with 60 Vbeta and 13 Jbeta primers. Repertoires were generated with immunoSEQ multiplex PCR, while TCRdb's copy carries only in-frame clones and drops some. Found here are tens of thousands of clones, over 70% of them singletons; the top ten hold 2.7%. Study results and limitations: In a later analysis, TCR association rates varied by HLA locus: DRB1 most, HLA-C fewest.

The V and J ends lost 4 bases and 4 bases, in that order; junction bases with no gene match: 9. Germline-derived CDR1 and CDR2 are MNHEY and SMNVEV (reference sequence). The CDR3 is made up of 15 amino acids. J is TRBJ2-7 and V is TRBV27, with 8 bases that match TRBD1. This sequence originates from a man aged 45-65 years in good health and CMV-seronegative. Sequencing input: PBMCs. The CDR3 DNA follows: TGTGCCAGCAGTTATCAGGGACAGGAGACATACGAGCAGTACTTC. It encodes CASSYQGQETYEQYF.